Described below is a single TCR beta chain sequence and its context. Its antigen is not yet known. No base quality information exists; no much larger clone differs at one position. Another Seattle source contributed samples from volunteer blood donors who had recovered from COVID-19. Each collaborating institution followed its own protocols to collect whole blood in K2EDTA tubes. For TCRbeta analysis, collaborators shipped samples in one of three forms: frozen whole blood, isolated PBMCs, or DNA extracted from either of those sample types. The CDR3 contains 16 residues, cysteine and phenylalanine counted. Solely the CDR3 DNA is kept, with 48 bases framed from the first base. Relative to germline, V is missing 4 bases and J is missing 4 bases, with 11 bases of the junction outside any gene match. CDR1 and CDR2 are drawn from the germline V gene: SGDLS, YYNGEE. The data belong to a study of blood T cell repertoires in COVID-19 (dated by TCRdb to the early 2020s). About the study as a whole: Collaborator samples came from the United States, Italy and Spain and covered acute and convalescent phases of COVID-19. HLA class I and class II types, where available, came from metadata supplied by the sample provider rather than from assay-based typing. A freely available public database, intended as a resource for researchers studying the immune response to SARS-CoV-2, is where the repertoires were released. The samples were drawn from the first 160 participants of the ongoing ImmuneRACE study and from 1,254 subjects provided by 6 global collaborators. The material from the prospective study consisted of cDNA or gDNA derived from T cells, B-cell-depleted T cells, or PBMCs. Sample metadata almost always included a de-identified subject ID, COVID-19 status, age in years and sex. Deeply sampled blood TCRbeta repertoires from subjects exposed to, actively infected with, or recovered from COVID-19 were included in the dataset.

TCRbeta CDR3 regions were amplified from genomic DNA by means of the immunoSEQ Assay, a bias-controlled multiplex PCR. For the original study's pipeline: Within the assay, amplification of reference gene primers was used to estimate how many nucleated cells each sample contained. To quantify the absolute abundance of each unique TCRbeta CDR3 rearrangement, sequence reads were collapsed and filtered. For each sample, productive Simpson clonality was calculated as the square root of Simpson's diversity index over productive rearrangements. TCRdb obtained this table from immuneACCESS and retained in-frame rearrangements with V and J assigned. These tables miss some clones; where compared with another copy, unresolved V genes account for less than half of the shortfall, and the remainder is unexplained. The V and J calls and the clone size are those of that table, but D and trimming were determined from the DNA. The sample table lists under 300,000 clones, about 80% of them with a count of one. Roughly 9.4% of the sample goes to the ten largest clones.

On the study overall, not on this receptor specifically: How much clinical and demographic metadata was included differed by source and by participant, and the metadata was provided uncurated.

The chain employs TRBV9 and TRBJ2-1, with 7 junctional bases fitting TRBD2. What was sequenced was peripheral blood. The receptor comes from a woman between 45 and 65 years old who had recovered from COVID-19. The CDR3 amino acid sequence is: CASSSRAGMGYNEQFF. The sequence in DNA is TGTGCCAGCAGCTCCCGAGCGGGAATGGGGTACAATGAGCAGTTCTTC.